The present TCR beta chain was sequenced within a study of identical twins. TCRdb reanalysed the 5' RACE reads using MiXCR and keeps one entry per CDR3 protein. The table shows about 220,000 distinct CDR3 sequences, with under 10% occurring only once. Unmatched junction bases numbered 10, after V lost 5 bases and J lost 3 bases. The CDR3 totals 17 residues. Germline CDR1 SEHNR, CDR2 FQNEAQ (reference sequence). The data also belong to a second study, concerning yellow fever vaccine responses in identical twins.

The sample consisted of memory (CD45RO+) T cells sorted from blood. V is TRBV7-9 and J is TRBJ2-2; TRBD1 matches at 9 bases. The sequence was obtained from a woman younger than 30 in good health. CDR3 DNA sequence: TGTGCCAGCAGCAGGACAGGGGCTGGGCTACACACCGGGGAGCTGTTTTTT. It codes for CASSRTGAGLHTGELFF.